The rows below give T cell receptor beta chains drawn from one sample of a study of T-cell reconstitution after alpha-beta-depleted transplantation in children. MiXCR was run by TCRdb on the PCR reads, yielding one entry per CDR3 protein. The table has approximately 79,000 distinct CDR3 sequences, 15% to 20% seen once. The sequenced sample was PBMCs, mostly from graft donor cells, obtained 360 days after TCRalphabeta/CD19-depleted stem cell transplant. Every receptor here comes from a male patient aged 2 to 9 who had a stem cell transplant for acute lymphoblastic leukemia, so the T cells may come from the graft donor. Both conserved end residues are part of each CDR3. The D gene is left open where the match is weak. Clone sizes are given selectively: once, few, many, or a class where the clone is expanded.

CAISHLGAGGMADTQYF	TGTGCCATCAGCCACCTTGGAGCGGGAGGGATGGCAGATACGCAGTATTTT	many	TRBD2	TRBV10-3	TRBJ2-3
CASSQDLAGAYNEQFF	TGTGCCAGCAGCCAAGATCTGGCGGGAGCCTACAATGAGCAGTTCTTC	NA	TRBD2	TRBV3-1	TRBJ2-1
CASSQALAEGSQETQYF	TGCGCCAGCAGCCAAGCTTTAGCGGAGGGTTCACAAGAGACCCAGTACTTC	NA	NA	TRBV4-1	TRBJ2-5
CASSQVLSTDTQYF	TGCGCCAGCAGCCAGGTCTTAAGCACAGATACGCAGTATTTT	many	NA	TRBV4-1	TRBJ2-3
CASSLGSLTDTQYF	TGTGCCAGCAGTTTAGGGAGTCTCACAGATACGCAGTATTTT	few	NA	TRBV28	TRBJ2-3
CACYGQTNTEAFF	TGTGCCTGCTACGGACAGACGAACACTGAAGCTTTCTTT	few	NA	TRBV30	TRBJ1-1
CASSRGSIGTDTQYF	TGTGCCAGCAGCCGAGGTTCGATAGGGACAGATACGCAGTATTTT	NA	NA	TRBV7-8	TRBJ2-3
CASSSQGAGEAFF	TGTGCCAGCTCATCACAGGGGGCTGGTGAAGCTTTCTTT	NA	TRBD1	TRBV18	TRBJ1-1
CSVRRQSEGYEQYF	TGCAGCGTTCGACGGCAAAGCGAGGGCTACGAGCAGTACTTC	NA	NA	TRBV29-1	TRBJ2-7
CASSSLNGSYEQYF	TGCGCCAGCAGCTCCCTAAACGGGTCCTACGAGCAGTACTTC	few	NA	TRBV5-1	TRBJ2-7
CASSQNPQNRGRGEETQYF	TGCGCCAGCAGCCAAAACCCCCAGAACAGGGGGAGAGGGGAAGAGACCCAGTACTTC	few	TRBD1	TRBV4-1	TRBJ2-5
CASSHRWGATGELFF	TGCGCCAGCAGCCATCGCTGGGGGGCCACCGGGGAGCTGTTTTTT	NA	NA	TRBV4-1	TRBJ2-2
CASSPPQQGEQQYF	TGTGCCAGCAGCCCTCCCCAGCAGGGGGAGCAGCAGTACTTC	few	TRBD1	TRBV11-3	TRBJ2-7
CASRVPGLAGPGELFF	TGTGCCAGCAGGGTTCCGGGACTAGCAGGCCCCGGGGAGCTGTTTTTT	NA	TRBD2	TRBV7-9	TRBJ2-2
CAISPMIAYTGELFF	TGTGCCATCAGTCCAATGATCGCATACACCGGGGAGCTGTTTTTT	NA	NA	TRBV10-3	TRBJ2-2
CASSLDRGENEQYF	TGTGCCAGCAGCTTAGACAGGGGGGAGAACGAGCAGTACTTC	few	TRBD1	TRBV7-9	TRBJ2-7
CASSLMTTGELFF	TGCGCCAGCAGCCTGATGACAACCGGGGAGCTGTTTTTT	NA	NA	TRBV5-1	TRBJ2-2
CASSLQGGSYEQYF	TGTGCCAGCAGCTTGCAGGGGGGCTCCTACGAGCAGTACTTC	few	NA	TRBV7-9	TRBJ2-7
CTTRGGLAGNNYEQYF	TGCACCACGCGGGGAGGATTAGCGGGCAACAACTACGAGCAGTACTTC	few	TRBD2	TRBV29-1	TRBJ2-7
CASSVRDRGVNTEAFF	TGTGCCAGCAGCGTAAGGGACAGGGGGGTGAACACTGAAGCTTTCTTT	NA	TRBD1	TRBV9	TRBJ1-1
CASSSPWGKEGQETQYF	TGTGCCAGCAGTTCGCCCTGGGGGAAAGAGGGCCAAGAGACCCAGTACTTC	NA	NA	TRBV12-3/TRBV12-4	TRBJ2-5
CASSPPRAAYSYNEQFF	TGTGCCAGCAGTCCGCCGCGGGCTGCCTACTCCTACAATGAGCAGTTCTTC	NA	NA	TRBV12-3/TRBV12-4	TRBJ2-1
CASSQDRTIYEQYF	TGTGCCAGCAGCCAAGATCGGACTATCTACGAGCAGTACTTC	few	NA	TRBV3-1	TRBJ2-7
CASSLYPSGVHEQYF	TGCGCCAGCAGCTTGTATCCTAGCGGGGTCCACGAGCAGTACTTC	NA	TRBD2	TRBV5-1	TRBJ2-7
CASSFPSGVQHF	TGTGCCAGCAGTTTTCCCTCCGGGGTCCAGCATTTT	NA	NA	TRBV12-3/TRBV12-4	TRBJ1-5
CSVESTGWSTDTQYF	TGCAGCGTTGAGTCCACAGGGTGGTCCACAGATACGCAGTATTTT	NA	NA	TRBV29-1	TRBJ2-3
CASSLASGTYEQYF	TGTGCCAGCAGTCTGGCTAGCGGGACCTACGAGCAGTACTTC	many	TRBD2	TRBV6-1	TRBJ2-7
CASREVRMIGNTEAFF	TGTGCCAGCAGGGAAGTTAGGATGATCGGGAACACTGAAGCTTTCTTT	few	NA	TRBV6-1	TRBJ1-1
CASSSYGLEGDTQYF	TGTGCCAGCTCATCATATGGACTAGAAGGAGATACGCAGTATTTT	NA	TRBD2	TRBV18	TRBJ2-3
CASSQGTGNTGELFF	TGTGCCAGCAGCCAGGGGACAGGGAACACCGGGGAGCTGTTTTTT	many	TRBD1	TRBV3-1	TRBJ2-2
CSAREQPKLNTEAFF	TGCAGTGCTAGAGAACAGCCCAAATTGAACACTGAAGCTTTCTTT	NA	NA	TRBV20-1	TRBJ1-1
CASSSPTSRDTQYF	TGTGCCAGCAGCTCCCCGACTAGCCGGGATACGCAGTATTTT	few	TRBD2	TRBV7-9	TRBJ2-3
CASSLILAGGPPYNEQFF	TGTGCCAGCAGTTTAATACTAGCGGGAGGGCCTCCCTACAATGAGCAGTTCTTC	NA	TRBD2	TRBV12-3/TRBV12-4	TRBJ2-1
CASSYRVSLYNEQFF	TGTGCCAGCAGTTACCGTGTATCCCTCTACAATGAGCAGTTCTTC	NA	NA	TRBV27	TRBJ2-1
CASSSRTGMNTEAFF	TGTGCCAGCAGCTCTCGGACAGGAATGAACACTGAAGCTTTCTTT	NA	TRBD1	TRBV14	TRBJ1-1
CASSAGGPSQYF	TGTGCCAGCAGTGCGGGAGGGCCTTCGCAGTATTTT	few	TRBD2	TRBV12-3/TRBV12-4	TRBJ2-3
CASNGDSGNTGELFF	TGTGCCAGCAACGGGGACTCTGGGAACACCGGGGAGCTGTTTTTT	NA	NA	TRBV2	TRBJ2-2
CASSHQAPSGANVLTF	TGCGCCAGCTCCCATCAAGCGCCCTCTGGGGCCAACGTCCTGACTTTC	NA	NA	TRBV5-1	TRBJ2-6
CASGPGLAGGGEQFF	TGCGCCAGCGGACCCGGACTAGCGGGAGGCGGAGAGCAGTTCTTC	NA	TRBD2	TRBV5-1	TRBJ2-1
CASSLQAYEQFF	TGTGCCAGCAGCTTACAGGCTTATGAGCAGTTCTTC	many	NA	TRBV11-1	TRBJ2-1
CASSMVSSGSGEQYF	TGTGCCAGTAGTATGGTCTCAAGCGGGTCGGGGGAGCAGTACTTC	NA	NA	TRBV19	TRBJ2-7
CAISEFNTQYF	TGTGCCATCAGTGAGTTTAATACGCAGTATTTT	once	NA	TRBV10-3	TRBJ2-3
CASSSRTGDEQYF	TGCGCCAGCAGCTCCCGGACAGGGGACGAGCAGTACTTC	NA	TRBD1	TRBV5-1	TRBJ2-7
CAWSVLAGVSEQYF	TGTGCCTGGAGTGTACTAGCGGGAGTGAGCGAGCAGTACTTC	few	TRBD2	TRBV30	TRBJ2-7
CASSLDTEAFF	TGTGCCAGCAGTTTAGACACCGAAGCTTTCTTT	few	NA	TRBV6-6	TRBJ1-1
CASSLEYVQSNYEQYF	TGTGCCAGCAGCTTAGAGTACGTGCAATCAAACTACGAGCAGTACTTC	NA	NA	TRBV7-9	TRBJ2-7
CASSFGAFNYGYTF	TGCGCCAGCAGCTTCGGGGCGTTTAACTATGGCTACACCTTC	NA	NA	TRBV5-1	TRBJ1-2
CALNREAFF	TGTGCCTTGAACCGGGAAGCTTTCTTT	NA	NA	TRBV30	TRBJ1-1
CASSGGLTAGGAEQFF	TGTGCAAGTTCGGGTGGTCTTACGGCGGGGGGGGCTGAGCAGTTCTTC	many	TRBD2	TRBV9	TRBJ2-1
CASSFSRLAGGPPYNEQFF	TGTGCCAGCAGTTTCTCCCGACTAGCGGGAGGGCCGCCCTACAATGAGCAGTTCTTC	few	TRBD2	TRBV12-3/TRBV12-4	TRBJ2-1